A single sample is the source of the 15 T cell receptor beta chains below, sequenced in a study of neurological immune-mediated disorders. TCRdb called the 5' RACE reads again in MiXCR, with one record for every CDR3 protein. The sample includes 60,000 or so distinct CDR3 sequences, approximately 3.1% of them seen just once. Material: PBMCs. All receptors come from a woman aged 60 to 75 with multiple sclerosis.

The table lists this clonotype with many counts. The V and J genes are TRBV7-9 and TRBJ1-6; tentatively, D is TRBD1 (6 bases). Germline-derived CDR1 and CDR2 are SEHNR and FQNEAQ (reference sequence). V was pared by 5 bases and J by 7 bases, with 6 bases between. The CDR3 loop spans 12 amino acids. The chain's CDR3 is CASSQGNSPLHF. Written as DNA, the CDR3 is TGTGCCAGCAGCCAGGGGAATTCACCCCTCCACTTT. Combining the CDR3 with reference TRBV7-9 and TRBJ1-6 gives the whole variable domain DTGVSQNPRHKITKRGQNVTFRCDPISEHNRLYWYRQTLGQGPEFLTYFQNEAQLEKSRLLSDRFSAERPKGSFSTLEIQRTEQGDSAMYLCASSQGNSPLHFGNGTRLTVT.

This clonotype was recorded many times. V usage is TRBV5-1 and J usage is TRBJ2-3; 8 bases align to TRBD2. CDR1 and CDR2 (germline): SGHRS, YFSETQ. The V gene end was trimmed by 1 base and the J gene end by 6 bases; junction bases not matched to a gene: 13. The CDR3 covers 17 residues. The CDR3 here is CASSLIPSGGAGDTQYF. Here the CDR3 DNA reads TGCGCCAGCAGCTTGATTCCCAGCGGGGGCGCGGGGGATACGCAGTATTTT.

This clonotype has ten or more counts. The CDR3 DNA reads as TGTGCCAGCAGTTACTCTGCCAGGGGCAATTCACCCCTCCACTTT. Protein: CASSYSARGNSPLHF. V and J are TRBV6-6 and TRBJ1-6; D might be TRBD1 (6 bases). V lost 0 bases and J lost 7, with 10 bases in between. CDR1 and CDR2 (germline): MNHNY, SVGAGI (reference sequence). This CDR3 spans 15 amino acids.

This clonotype has a handful of counts. A much larger clone lies one base from this, so it may be a read error. The chain is built from TRBV5-1 and TRBJ2-2; maybe TRBD2 (6 bases). Germline values: CDR1 SGHRS, CDR2 YFSETQ. This CDR3 region has 15 residues. With 5 bases removed from V and 4 bases from J, the gap between germline ends came to 15 bases. The DNA for the CDR3 is TGCGCCAGCAGACGGGGGTGCCAGTTCACCGGGGAGCTGTTTTTT. Its protein product is CASRRGCQFTGELFF.

This clonotype was counted many times. The chain employs TRBV7-2 and TRBJ2-3; no definite D call. Germline V gene lookup returns CDR1 SGHTA and CDR2 FQGNSA. The CDR3 contains 11 residues. Trimming left V 10 bases short and J 0 bases short, with 5 bases between. CDR3 sequence reads: CATTSTDTQYF. In DNA form, the CDR3 reads TGTGCCACCACTAGCACAGATACGCAGTATTTT. Combining the CDR3 with reference TRBV7-2 and TRBJ2-3 gives the whole variable domain GAGVSQSPSNKVTEKGKDVELRCDPISGHTALYWYRQSLGQGLEFLIYFQGNSAPDKSGLPSDRFSAERTGGSVSTLTIQRTQQEDSAVYLCATTSTDTQYFGPGTRLTVL.

Many counts were recorded for this clonotype. The chain carries TRBV6-6 and TRBJ2-7; possible D gene TRBD2, 5 bases. The V gene lost 6 bases and the J gene lost 2 bases, with 11 bases spanning the gap. CDR1 is MNHNY, CDR2 SVGAGI, per germline (reference sequence). This CDR3 spans 13 amino acids. DNA of the CDR3: TGTGCCAGCAGCGTCGGGGTCGCCTACGAGCAGTACTTC. Translated, it gives CASSVGVAYEQYF.

This clonotype was seen many times. The chain employs TRBV5-1 and TRBJ1-3, with a possible D match to TRBD1 (5 bases). Trimming removed 4 bases from V and 0 bases from J, with 11 bases in between. CDR1 and CDR2 from the germline V gene are SGHRS and YFSETQ. The CDR3 contains 15 residues. The CDR3 spells CASSLDTDSGNTIYF. The CDR3 DNA reads TGCGCCAGCAGCCTGGACACGGACTCTGGAAACACCATATATTTT.

This clonotype showed up many times. J is TRBJ2-5 and V is TRBV5-1, with 7 positions matching TRBD2. This CDR3 has 17 residues. CDR1 and CDR2 from the germline V gene are SGHRS and YFSETQ. Trimming took 4 bases from V and 7 from J; bases not matched to a gene: 19. CDR3: CASSGLTLSGTRRTQYF. The CDR3, as DNA: TGCGCCAGCAGCGGACTGACGTTAAGCGGGACCAGAAGGACCCAGTACTTC. Combining the CDR3 with reference TRBV5-1 and TRBJ2-5 gives the whole variable domain KAGVTQTPRYLIKTRGQQVTLSCSPISGHRSVSWYQQTPGQGLQFLFEYFSETQRNKGNFPGRFSGRQFSNSRSEMNVSTLELGDSALYLCASSGLTLSGTRRTQYFGPGTRLLVL.

Ten or more counts support this clonotype. This chain joins TRBV7-2 and TRBJ2-3; 8 bases are shared with TRBD2. Germline CDR1 reads SGHTA; CDR2 reads FQGNSA. After removal of 5 bases from V and 6 bases from J, the junction contained 7 bases not matched to a gene. This CDR3 comprises 14 residues. CDR3 sequence (DNA): TGTGCCAGCAGCCCCGGACTAGCACAGGATACGCAGTATTTT. Translation: CASSPGLAQDTQYF. The complete variable domain, with remaining parts taken from reference TRBV7-2 and TRBJ2-3, reads GAGVSQSPSNKVTEKGKDVELRCDPISGHTALYWYRQSLGQGLEFLIYFQGNSAPDKSGLPSDRFSAERTGGSVSTLTIQRTQQEDSAVYLCASSPGLAQDTQYFGPGTRLTVL.

This clonotype showed up many times. The chain has TRBV5-6 and TRBJ1-6; TRBD1 agrees at 7 bases. Germline loops: CDR1 SGHDT, CDR2 YYEEEE. The J segment lost 14 bases and the V segment lost 2 bases, leaving 7 bases of the junction unmatched. CDR3 length equals 13 residues. The DNA of the CDR3 is TGTGCCAGCAGCTTCGGGACAGAAGTATCCCTCCACTTT. This gives the protein CASSFGTEVSLHF. Complete variable domain (other parts from reference TRBV5-6 and TRBJ1-6): DAGVTQSPTHLIKTRGQQVTLRCSPKSGHDTVSWYQQALGQGPQFIFQYYEEEERQRGNFPDRFSGHQFPNYSSELNVNALLLGDSALYLCASSFGTEVSLHFGNGTRLTVT.

The chain combines TRBV18 with TRBJ2-1, with no clear D. Trimming pared 4 bases from V and 6 bases from J, leaving 10 bases between. Germline CDR1 is KGHSH and CDR2 is LQKENI. This CDR3 is 13 amino acids long. The CDR3: CASSLAGPNEQFF. The CDR3 DNA reads TGTGCCAGCTCACTTGCCGGACCCAATGAGCAGTTCTTC.

This clonotype was found many times. This sequence joins TRBV7-2 and TRBJ1-4; no definite D call. This CDR3 spans 12 amino acids. V shed 4 bases and J shed 8 bases, with 8 bases lying between them. Germline assignment: CDR1 SGHTA and CDR2 FQGNSA. CDR3 nucleotide sequence: TGTGCCAGCAGCTGGGATTGGGAAAAACTGTTTTTT. Encoded protein: CASSWDWEKLFF.

This clonotype was observed many times. The chain is built from TRBV20-1 and TRBJ2-7; D gene uncertain. Germline CDR1 DFQATT, CDR2 SNEGSKA (reference sequence). The CDR3 covers 14 residues. Between the trimmed V and J ends, which lost 0 bases and 6 bases, there was a span of 15 bases. The CDR3 DNA reads TGCAGTGCTAGAGAAAGCCCGGCGAAGCTCGAGCAGTACTTC. Its translation: CSARESPAKLEQYF.

This clonotype was recorded many times. The chain is built from TRBV11-2 and TRBJ2-1; 8 positions agree with TRBD1. Germline assignment: CDR1 SGHAT and CDR2 FQNNGV. CDR3 length: 17 residues. The V segment lost 2 bases and the J segment 6 bases; nucleotides outside the gene matches: 12. CDR3 in amino acids: CASSLFVARGQINEQFF. CDR3 DNA sequence: TGTGCCAGCAGCTTATTTGTTGCCAGGGGGCAAATCAATGAGCAGTTCTTC.

The sample holds many counts of this clonotype. The chain joins TRBV6-5 to TRBJ1-6, with D hard to call. The V gene's germline CDR1 is MNHEY and CDR2 SVGAGI. Trimming stripped 5 bases from V and 6 bases from J, with 11 bases between. The CDR3 extends over 14 amino acids. The CDR3 coding sequence is TGTGCCAGCAGTAAACCATCGCCTAATTCACCCCTCCACTTT. Translation: CASSKPSPNSPLHF.